This T cell receptor (beta chain) emerged from a study of blood T cell repertoires in COVID-19. As for the study in general: Whether acute or convalescent, the COVID-19 samples came from the United States, Italy and Spain. PBMCs, B-cell-depleted T cells, or T cells were the source of the cDNA or gDNA that made up the material.

V was shortened by 4 bases and J by 10 bases, with 13 bases between the two germline ends. CDR3 length: 12 amino acids. In the authors' workflow: Nucleated cell counts were estimated from reference gene primer amplification. Profiling relied on immunoSEQ multiplex PCR, and the TCRdb table lists in-frame clones only, not all of them. D and trimming were read from the DNA, whereas the V and J calls and clone size are those reported in that table. The sample lists about 180,000 clones, 86% seen once, with about 20% in the top ten. Source material: peripheral blood. The rearrangement links TRBV12-3 or TRBV12-4 to TRBJ1-2, with a possible D match to TRBD1 (5 bases). The sequence was obtained from a man aged 70-80 years with active or convalescent COVID-19. CDR3 sequence (DNA): TGTGCCAGCAGTTACCGACAGTGGGACTACACCTTC. Translation: CASSYRQWDYTF.